This T cell receptor (beta chain) is from a study of T-cell memory formation after mild COVID-19. This clonotype has a handful of counts. The CDR3 totals 15 residues. Germline V CDR1 and CDR2: LNHNV, YYDKDF (reference sequence). The V end lost 1 base, the J end lost 0 bases, and 6 bases lay between the germline ends. Using its own MiXCR run on the 5' RACE reads, TCRdb lists one record per CDR3 protein. The sample has some 120,000 distinct CDR3 sequences; about 5.9% are singletons. The sequencing input was PBMCs or a T cell subset sorted from them (not recorded which). The TCR originated in an adult woman who had mild COVID-19 (a few samples of this study predate the infection). Cell type and time point are not known. V usage is TRBV15 and J usage is TRBJ1-4; D is unclear. CDR3: CATSRGSATNEKLFF. The CDR3 DNA sequence: TGTGCCACCAGCAGAGGTTCGGCAACTAATGAAAAACTGTTTTTT.